These 16 T cell receptor beta chains came from one sample sequenced in a study of cytomegalovirus exposure and HLA in healthy donors. Vbeta (60) and Jbeta (13) primers were used in the PCR. Libraries were prepared by immunoSEQ multiplex PCR; TCRdb keeps only in-frame clonotypes and omits some of them. The sample lists roughly 200,000 clones, approximately 79% occurring once. Material for sequencing was PBMCs. The receptors shown here come from a man aged 50-60 years in good health and CMV-seronegative.

The CDR3 DNA reads as TGCGCCAGCAGGCCAGACGCCTCGGAGACGCAGTATTTT. Its protein product is CASRPDASETQYF. This chain joins TRBV5-1 and TRBJ2-3; D not certain. CDR3 length: 13 residues. The germline V gene has CDR1 SGHRS and CDR2 YFSETQ. With 5 bases removed from V and 9 bases from J, the gap between germline ends came to 16 bases.

This clone turned up a few times. The genes are TRBV28 and TRBJ2-3; maybe TRBD2 (6 bases). There are 15 residues in the CDR3. Deletions cut 6 bases from V and 1 base from J, with 14 bases between. The germline V gene has CDR1 MDHEN and CDR2 SYDVKM. This CDR3 is CASRGSRGGTDTQYF. The CDR3 DNA sequence: TGTGCCAGCAGGGGTAGCCGCGGGGGCACAGATACGCAGTATTTT. The variable domain in full, completed from reference TRBV28 and TRBJ2-3, reads DVKVTQSSRYLVKRTGEKVFLECVQDMDHENMFWYRQDPGLGLRLIYFSYDVKMKEKGDIPEGYSVSREKKERFSLILESASTNQTSMYLCASRGSRGGTDTQYFGPGTRLTVL.

CDR3 amino acids: CASSNHGTGGSYEQYF. The DNA for the CDR3 is TGTGCCAGCAGTAATCACGGGACAGGGGGTTCCTACGAGCAGTACTTC. The chain couples TRBV28 to TRBJ2-7, with 11 bases that match TRBD1. V dropped 5 bases and J dropped 1; count of bases not matched to a gene: 7. The CDR3 contains 16 residues. Germline loops: CDR1 MDHEN, CDR2 SYDVKM.

The V call is TRBV27, the J call TRBJ2-7; 7 bases are shared with TRBD1. V shed 6 bases, J shed 1 base, and the junction held 6 bases outside the gene matches. The CDR3 runs to 14 residues. CDR1 MNHEY and CDR2 SMNVEV come from the germline V gene (reference sequence). The CDR3 spells CASSDRVPSYEQYF. CDR3 nucleotide sequence: TGTGCCAGCAGCGACAGGGTGCCATCCTACGAGCAGTACTTC.

The chain carries TRBV11-2 and TRBJ2-5; D is unresolved. The CDR3 is made up of 15 amino acids. The V end lost 1 base, the J end lost 5 bases, and 14 bases lay between the germline ends. Germline lookup yields CDR1 SGHAT and CDR2 FQNNGV. CDR3 region: CASSLVPLEMETQYF. DNA for the CDR3: TGTGCCAGCAGCTTAGTTCCGCTCGAGATGGAGACCCAGTACTTC.

V gene TRBV7-8 combines with J gene TRBJ2-5; 11 nucleotides line up with TRBD2. Germline V lookup: CDR1 SGHVS, CDR2 FQNEAQ. This CDR3 has 16 amino acids. Trimming at V came to 4 bases and at J to 4 bases, leaving 8 bases not matched to a gene. The CDR3 loop reads CASSSTSGARRETQYF. The CDR3 DNA is TGTGCCAGCAGCTCGACTAGCGGGGCCCGGAGAGAGACCCAGTACTTC.

The chain couples TRBV2 to TRBJ2-3; 12 bases are a match to TRBD2. This CDR3 is 16 amino acids long. The ends lost 4 bases at V and 5 bases at J; junction bases unmatched: 7. Germline V CDR1 and CDR2: SNHLY, FYNNEI. The CDR3 loop is CASSVRLAGAGDTQYF. The CDR3 bases are TGTGCCAGCAGTGTCCGACTAGCGGGAGCCGGAGATACGCAGTATTTT. The whole variable domain, remainder taken from reference TRBV2 and TRBJ2-3, is EPEVTQTPSHQVTQMGQEVILRCVPISNHLYFYWYRQILGQKVEFLVSFYNNEISEKSEIFDDQFSVERPDGSNFTLKIRSTKLEDSAMYFCASSVRLAGAGDTQYFGPGTRLTVL.

The chain has TRBV4-1 and TRBJ2-1, with D perhaps matching TRBD2 (6 bases). V was trimmed by 0 bases and J by 9 bases, leaving 21 bases between them. The length of the CDR3 is 17 residues. Germline assignment: CDR1 MGHRA and CDR2 YSYEKL. This chain's CDR3 is CASSQDRAVKLAPEQFF. For the CDR3, the DNA is TGCGCCAGCAGCCAAGATAGGGCCGTAAAACTAGCCCCTGAGCAGTTCTTC.

The chain has TRBV5-4 and TRBJ1-2; no firm D call. The CDR3 sequence is 14 residues long. Germline CDR1 and CDR2: SGHNT and YYREEE (reference sequence). Trimming pared 0 bases from V and 3 bases from J, leaving 9 bases between. As DNA, the CDR3 is TGTGCCAGCAGCTTGGCACGGGAACACTATGGCTACACCTTC. Encoded protein: CASSLAREHYGYTF. Full variable domain (remainder filled in from reference TRBV5-4 and TRBJ1-2): ETGVTQSPTHLIKTRGQQVTLRCSSQSGHNTVSWYQQALGQGPQFIFQYYREEENGRGNFPPRFSGLQFPNYSSELNVNALELDDSALYLCASSLAREHYGYTFGSGTRLTVV.

This chain connects TRBV5-6 to TRBJ2-6; D gene uncertain. The CDR3 is 15 amino acids. V was cut by 1 base and J by 0 bases, with 5 bases left in between. Looked up from germline, CDR1 is SGHDT and CDR2 is YYEEEE. CDR3 coding DNA: TGTGCCAGCAGCTTGAGAGACTCTGGGGCCAACGTCCTGACTTTC. Translation: CASSLRDSGANVLTF.

The CDR3 protein is CASSQDLQYTEAFF. The CDR3 DNA reads TGCGCCAGCAGCCAAGACCTACAGTACACTGAAGCTTTCTTT. The genes are TRBV4-1 and TRBJ1-1; D call uncertain. The CDR3 consists of 14 residues. CDR1 is MGHRA and CDR2 is YSYEKL in the germline V gene. The V end lost 0 bases, the J end lost 3 bases, and 8 bases lay between the germline ends.

This chain uses TRBV27 with TRBJ1-2; D remains unclear. Germline V gives CDR1 MNHEY, CDR2 SMNVEV (reference sequence). V lost 3 bases, J lost 4 bases, and 12 bases lay in between. The CDR3 runs 14 residues. Written as DNA, the CDR3 is TGTGCCAGCAGTTTCAACACCGGGAGCTATGGCTACACCTTC. Translated: CASSFNTGSYGYTF.

The chain combines TRBV29-1 with TRBJ2-3, with 10 bases fitting TRBD2. The CDR3 is made up of 16 amino acids. Germline V CDR1 and CDR2: SQVTM, ANQGSEA. J lost 4 bases, V lost 1 base, and 8 bases had no gene match. CDR3: CSVEGWSGRAADTQYF. DNA for the CDR3: TGCAGCGTTGAAGGATGGAGCGGGAGGGCCGCAGATACGCAGTATTTT.

With regard to this clone: Other DNA sequences in this sample translate to the same CDR3. As DNA, the CDR3 is TGTGCCAGCAGCTCCGGACACCCTACAGATACGCAGTATTTT. This translates into CASSSGHPTDTQYF. This chain connects TRBV9 to TRBJ2-3, with D maybe TRBD1 (5 bases). V was pared by 4 bases and J by 3 bases, with 12 bases between. The CDR3 totals 14 residues. From germline, CDR1 is SGDLS and CDR2 YYNGEE.

The V gene is TRBV7-3, the J gene TRBJ2-6; 12 positions match TRBD2. CDR1 and CDR2 from the germline V gene are SGHTA and FQGTGA. The CDR3 covers 17 residues. J was trimmed by 3 bases and V by 6 bases; bases with no gene match: 6. CDR3 DNA: TGTGCCAGCAGTCGACTAGCGGGAGAACTTGGGGCCAACGTCCTGACTTTC. It yields the protein CASSRLAGELGANVLTF.

This clone was seen only a few times. V gene TRBV6-6 combines with J gene TRBJ1-1; tentative D call: TRBD1 (5 bases). The V end lost 6 bases, the J end lost 11 bases, and 16 bases lay between the germline ends. The germline V gene encodes CDR1 MNHNY and CDR2 SVGAGI (reference sequence). This CDR3 is built from 12 residues. The CDR3 region has the DNA TGTGCCAGCAGCCTGGGGGGGTCGGGGGCTTTCTTT. Translating it yields CASSLGGSGAFF.